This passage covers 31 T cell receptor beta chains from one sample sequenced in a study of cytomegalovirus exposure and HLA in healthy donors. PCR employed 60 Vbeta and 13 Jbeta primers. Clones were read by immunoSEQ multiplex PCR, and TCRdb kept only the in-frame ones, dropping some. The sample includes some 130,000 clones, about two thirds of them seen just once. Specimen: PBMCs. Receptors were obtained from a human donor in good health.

CDR3 nucleotides: TGTGCCAGCAGCTTGATACAGGGGGCGTCGGGGTCAGATACGCAGTATTTT. It yields the protein CASSLIQGASGSDTQYF. The chain carries TRBV7-8 and TRBJ2-3, with 9 bases matching TRBD1. This CDR3 is built from 17 residues. Germline V CDR1 and CDR2: SGHVS, FQNEAQ. V lost 3 bases and J lost 4; bases outside the gene matches: 11.

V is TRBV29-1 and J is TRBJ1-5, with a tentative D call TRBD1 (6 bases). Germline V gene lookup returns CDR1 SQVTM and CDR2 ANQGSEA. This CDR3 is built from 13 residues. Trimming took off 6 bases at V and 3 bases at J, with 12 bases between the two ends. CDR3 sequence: CSVDTGNNQPQHF. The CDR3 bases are TGCAGCGTGGATACAGGGAACAATCAGCCCCAGCATTTT.

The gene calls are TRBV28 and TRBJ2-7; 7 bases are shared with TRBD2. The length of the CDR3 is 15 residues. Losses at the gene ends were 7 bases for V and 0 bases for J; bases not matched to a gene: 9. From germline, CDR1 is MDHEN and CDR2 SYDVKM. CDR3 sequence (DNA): TGTGCCAGCACGCGACTAGCCCGGAGCTCCTACGAGCAGTACTTC. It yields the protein CASTRLARSSYEQYF.

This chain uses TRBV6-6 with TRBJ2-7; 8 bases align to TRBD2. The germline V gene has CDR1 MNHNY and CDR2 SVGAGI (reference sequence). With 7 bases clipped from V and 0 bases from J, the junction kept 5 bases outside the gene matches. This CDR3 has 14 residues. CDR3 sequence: CASTRGGGSYEQYF. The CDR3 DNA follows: TGTGCCAGCACACGGGGGGGTGGCTCCTACGAGCAGTACTTC.

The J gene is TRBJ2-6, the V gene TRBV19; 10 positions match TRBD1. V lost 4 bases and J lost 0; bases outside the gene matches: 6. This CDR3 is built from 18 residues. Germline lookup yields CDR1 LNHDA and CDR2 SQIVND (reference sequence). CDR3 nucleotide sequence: TGTGCCAGTAGTACCCGACAGGGGGCTCACTCTGGGGCCAACGTCCTGACTTTC. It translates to CASSTRQGAHSGANVLTF.

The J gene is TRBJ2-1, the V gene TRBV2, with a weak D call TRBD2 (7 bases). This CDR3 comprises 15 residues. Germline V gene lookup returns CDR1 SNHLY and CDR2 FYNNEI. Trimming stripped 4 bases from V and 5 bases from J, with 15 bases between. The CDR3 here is CASSAPLGGDNEQFF. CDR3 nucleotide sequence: TGTGCCAGCAGTGCGCCTCTAGGGGGGGACAATGAGCAGTTCTTC.

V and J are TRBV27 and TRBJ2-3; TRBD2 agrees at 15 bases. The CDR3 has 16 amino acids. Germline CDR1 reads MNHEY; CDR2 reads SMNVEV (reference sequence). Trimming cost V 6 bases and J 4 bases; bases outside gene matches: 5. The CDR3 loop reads CASRMGTSGRSDTQYF. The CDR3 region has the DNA TGTGCCAGCAGAATGGGGACTAGCGGGAGGTCAGATACGCAGTATTTT.

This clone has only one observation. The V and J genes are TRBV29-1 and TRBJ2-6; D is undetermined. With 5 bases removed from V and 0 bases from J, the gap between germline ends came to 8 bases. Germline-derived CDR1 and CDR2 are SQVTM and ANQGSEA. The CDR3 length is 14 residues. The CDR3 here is CSVSVSSGANVLTF. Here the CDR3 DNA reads TGCAGCGTTAGCGTGAGCTCTGGGGCCAACGTCCTGACTTTC.

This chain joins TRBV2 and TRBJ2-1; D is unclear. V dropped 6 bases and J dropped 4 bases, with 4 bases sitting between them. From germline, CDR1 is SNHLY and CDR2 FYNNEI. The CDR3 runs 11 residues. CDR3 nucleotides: TGTGCCAGCAGGACATACAATGAGCAGTTCTTC. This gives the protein CASRTYNEQFF.

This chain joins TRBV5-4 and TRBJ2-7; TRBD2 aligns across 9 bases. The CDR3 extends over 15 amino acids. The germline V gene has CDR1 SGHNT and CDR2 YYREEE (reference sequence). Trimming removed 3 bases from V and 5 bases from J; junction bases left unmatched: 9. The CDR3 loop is CASSSTGTSIHEQYF. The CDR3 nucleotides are TGTGCCAGCAGCTCCACCGGGACTAGCATTCACGAGCAGTACTTC.

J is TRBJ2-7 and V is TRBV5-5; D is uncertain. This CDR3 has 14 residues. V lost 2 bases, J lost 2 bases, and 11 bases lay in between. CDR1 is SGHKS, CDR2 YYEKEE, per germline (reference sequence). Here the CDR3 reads CASSFSNFPYEQYF. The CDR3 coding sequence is TGTGCCAGCAGCTTTAGTAACTTCCCCTACGAGCAGTACTTC.

The CDR3 region has the DNA TGTGCCAGCAGCCAAGATGGGACAGGGGCCTATACGCAGTATTTT. This encodes CASSQDGTGAYTQYF. The chain carries TRBV14 and TRBJ2-3; TRBD1 matches at 10 bases. Germline CDR1 reads SGHDN; CDR2 reads FVKESK. The length of the CDR3 is 15 residues. V shed 0 bases and J 7 bases; nucleotides not matched to a gene: 4.

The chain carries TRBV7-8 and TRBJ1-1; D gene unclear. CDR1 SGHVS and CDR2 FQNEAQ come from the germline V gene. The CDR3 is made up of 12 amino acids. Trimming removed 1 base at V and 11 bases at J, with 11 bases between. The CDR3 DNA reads TGTGCCAGCAGCTTAGGGGTGAGAGGGGCTTTCTTT. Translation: CASSLGVRGAFF.

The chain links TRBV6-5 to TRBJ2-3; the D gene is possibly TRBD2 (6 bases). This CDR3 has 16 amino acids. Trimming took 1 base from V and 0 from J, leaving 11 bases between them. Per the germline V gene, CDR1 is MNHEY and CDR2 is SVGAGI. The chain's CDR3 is CASSYWGDASTDTQYF. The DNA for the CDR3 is TGTGCCAGCAGTTACTGGGGGGACGCTAGCACAGATACGCAGTATTTT.

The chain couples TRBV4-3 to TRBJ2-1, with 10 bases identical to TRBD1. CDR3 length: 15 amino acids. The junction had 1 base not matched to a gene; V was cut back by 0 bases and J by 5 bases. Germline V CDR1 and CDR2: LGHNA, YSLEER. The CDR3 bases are TGCGCCAGCAGCCAAGAGGACAGGGGGAACAATGAGCAGTTCTTC. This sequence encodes CASSQEDRGNNEQFF.

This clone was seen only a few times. CDR3 loop: CASSRETGELFF. The CDR3 region has the DNA TGTGCCAGCAGCCGGGAGACCGGGGAGCTGTTTTTT. This chain links TRBV11-2 with TRBJ2-2; weak D call: TRBD2 (6 bases). This CDR3 has 12 residues. Between the trimmed V and J ends, which lost 5 bases and 5 bases, there was a span of 6 bases. CDR1 is SGHAT and CDR2 is FQNNGV in the germline V gene.

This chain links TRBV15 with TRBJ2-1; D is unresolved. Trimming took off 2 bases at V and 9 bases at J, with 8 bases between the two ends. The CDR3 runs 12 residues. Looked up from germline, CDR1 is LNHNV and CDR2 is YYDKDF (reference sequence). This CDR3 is CATSRLEGEQFF. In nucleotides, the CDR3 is TGTGCCACCAGCAGACTAGAAGGTGAGCAGTTCTTC. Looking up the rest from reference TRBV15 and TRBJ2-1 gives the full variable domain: DAMVIQNPRYQVTQFGKPVTLSCSQTLNHNVMYWYQQKSSQAPKLLFHYYDKDFNNEADTPDNFQSRRPNTSFCFLDIRSPGLGDTAMYLCATSRLEGEQFFGPGTRLTVL.

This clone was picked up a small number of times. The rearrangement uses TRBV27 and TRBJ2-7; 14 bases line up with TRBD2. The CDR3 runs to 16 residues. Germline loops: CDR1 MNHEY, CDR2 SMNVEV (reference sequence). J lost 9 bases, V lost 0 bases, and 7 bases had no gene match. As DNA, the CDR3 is TGTGCCAGCAGTTTATCGGGACTAGCGGGAGCACAAGGGCAGTACTTC. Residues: CASSLSGLAGAQGQYF.

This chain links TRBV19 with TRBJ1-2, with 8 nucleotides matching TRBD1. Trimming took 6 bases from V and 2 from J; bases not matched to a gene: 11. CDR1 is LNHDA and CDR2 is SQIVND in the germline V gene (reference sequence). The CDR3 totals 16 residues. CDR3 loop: CASSRRTGIHNYGYTF. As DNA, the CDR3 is TGTGCCAGTAGCCGGCGGACAGGGATTCACAACTATGGCTACACCTTC.

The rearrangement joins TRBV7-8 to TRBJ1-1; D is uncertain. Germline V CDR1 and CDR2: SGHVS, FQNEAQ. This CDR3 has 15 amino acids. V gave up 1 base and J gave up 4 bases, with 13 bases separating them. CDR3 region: CASSLVLGRVTEAFF. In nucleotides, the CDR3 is TGTGCCAGCAGCTTAGTTCTGGGGAGAGTCACTGAAGCTTTCTTT. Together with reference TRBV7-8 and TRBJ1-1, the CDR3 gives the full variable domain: GAGVSQSPRYKVAKRGQDVALRCDPISGHVSLFWYQQALGQGPEFLTYFQNEAQLDKSGLPSDRFFAERPEGSVSTLKIQRTQQEDSAVYLCASSLVLGRVTEAFFGQGTRLTVV.

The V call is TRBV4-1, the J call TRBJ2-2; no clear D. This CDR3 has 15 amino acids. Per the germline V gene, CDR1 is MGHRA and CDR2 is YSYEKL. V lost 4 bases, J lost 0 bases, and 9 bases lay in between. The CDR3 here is CASSPGPSNTGELFF. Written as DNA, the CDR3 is TGCGCCAGCAGCCCAGGTCCCTCGAACACCGGGGAGCTGTTTTTT.

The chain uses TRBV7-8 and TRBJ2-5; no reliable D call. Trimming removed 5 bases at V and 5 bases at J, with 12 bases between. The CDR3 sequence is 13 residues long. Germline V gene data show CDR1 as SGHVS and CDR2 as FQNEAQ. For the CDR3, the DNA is TGTGCCAGCAGCCCCACCGGGTGGGAGACCCAGTACTTC. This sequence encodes CASSPTGWETQYF.

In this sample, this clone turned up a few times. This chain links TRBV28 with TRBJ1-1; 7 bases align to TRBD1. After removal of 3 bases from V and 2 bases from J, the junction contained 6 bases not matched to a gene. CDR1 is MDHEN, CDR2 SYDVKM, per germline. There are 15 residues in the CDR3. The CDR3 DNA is TGTGCCAGCAGTTTTTCACAGGGGCTAAACACTGAAGCTTTCTTT. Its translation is CASSFSQGLNTEAFF.

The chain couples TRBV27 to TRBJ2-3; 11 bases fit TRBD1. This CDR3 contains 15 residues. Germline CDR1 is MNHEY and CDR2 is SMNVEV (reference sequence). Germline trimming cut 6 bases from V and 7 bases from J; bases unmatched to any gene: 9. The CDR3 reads CASRNRTGGKNTQYF. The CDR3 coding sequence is TGTGCCAGCAGAAACCGGACAGGGGGCAAAAATACGCAGTATTTT.

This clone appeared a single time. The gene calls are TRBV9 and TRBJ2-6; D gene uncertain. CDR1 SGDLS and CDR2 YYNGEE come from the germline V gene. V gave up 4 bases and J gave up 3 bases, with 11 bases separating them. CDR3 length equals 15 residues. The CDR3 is CASSPSGVGANVLTF. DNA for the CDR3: TGTGCCAGCAGCCCCTCCGGAGTTGGGGCCAACGTCCTGACTTTC.

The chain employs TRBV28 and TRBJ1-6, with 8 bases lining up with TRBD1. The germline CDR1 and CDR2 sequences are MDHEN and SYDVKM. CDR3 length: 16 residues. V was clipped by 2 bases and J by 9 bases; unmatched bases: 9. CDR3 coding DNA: TGTGCCAGCAGTTTACCAGGGGGCGCAGGGGTTTCACCCCTCCACTTT. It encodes CASSLPGGAGVSPLHF.

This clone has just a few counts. CDR3 region: CASSFSWGTNQPQHF. DNA for the CDR3: TGTGCCAGCAGTTTTTCCTGGGGGACTAATCAGCCCCAGCATTTT. V gene TRBV28 combines with J gene TRBJ1-5; maybe TRBD1 (5 bases). Germline assignment: CDR1 MDHEN and CDR2 SYDVKM. This CDR3 comprises 15 residues. V gave up 3 bases and J gave up 4 bases, with 13 bases separating them.

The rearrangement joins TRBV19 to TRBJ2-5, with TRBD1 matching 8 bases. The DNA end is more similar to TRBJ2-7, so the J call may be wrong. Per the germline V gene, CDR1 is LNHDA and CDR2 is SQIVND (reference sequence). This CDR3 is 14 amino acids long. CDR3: CASSRPGQEYEQYF. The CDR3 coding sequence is TGTGCCAGTAGCCGCCCGGGACAGGAGTACGAGCAGTACTTC.

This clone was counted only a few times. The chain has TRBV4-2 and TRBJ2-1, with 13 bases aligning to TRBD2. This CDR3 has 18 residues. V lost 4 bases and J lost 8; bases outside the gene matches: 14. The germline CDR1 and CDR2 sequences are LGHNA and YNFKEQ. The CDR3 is CASSPRTSGRWAVDEQFF. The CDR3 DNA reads TGTGCCAGCAGCCCCCGGACTAGCGGGAGATGGGCCGTCGATGAGCAGTTCTTC.

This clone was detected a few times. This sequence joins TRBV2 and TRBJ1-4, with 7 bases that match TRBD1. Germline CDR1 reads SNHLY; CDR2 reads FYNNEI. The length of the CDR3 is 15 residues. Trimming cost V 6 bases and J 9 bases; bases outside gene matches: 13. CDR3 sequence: CASSAFQGGIKKLFF. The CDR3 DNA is TGTGCCAGCAGCGCCTTTCAGGGGGGCATTAAAAAACTGTTTTTT.

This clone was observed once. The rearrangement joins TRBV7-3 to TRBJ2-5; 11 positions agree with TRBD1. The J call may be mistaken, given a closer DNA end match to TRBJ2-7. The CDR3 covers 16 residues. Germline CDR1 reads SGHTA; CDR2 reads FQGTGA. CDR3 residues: CASSPRAGQGAYEQYF. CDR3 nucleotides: TGTGCCAGCAGCCCTCGTGCGGGACAGGGGGCCTACGAGCAGTACTTC.